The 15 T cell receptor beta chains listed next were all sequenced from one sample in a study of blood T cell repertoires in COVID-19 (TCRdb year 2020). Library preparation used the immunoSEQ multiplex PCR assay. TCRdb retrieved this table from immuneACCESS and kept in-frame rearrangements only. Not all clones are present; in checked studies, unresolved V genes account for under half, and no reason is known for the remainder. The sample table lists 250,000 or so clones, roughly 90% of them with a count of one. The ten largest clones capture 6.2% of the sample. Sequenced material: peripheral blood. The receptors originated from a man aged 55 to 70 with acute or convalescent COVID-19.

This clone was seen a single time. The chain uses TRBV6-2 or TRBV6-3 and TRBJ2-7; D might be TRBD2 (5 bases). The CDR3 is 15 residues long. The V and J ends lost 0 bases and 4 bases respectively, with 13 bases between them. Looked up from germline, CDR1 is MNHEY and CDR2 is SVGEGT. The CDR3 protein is CASSYSGLAGYEQYF. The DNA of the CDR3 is TGTGCCAGCAGTTACTCGGGTCTAGCTGGGTACGAGCAGTACTTC.

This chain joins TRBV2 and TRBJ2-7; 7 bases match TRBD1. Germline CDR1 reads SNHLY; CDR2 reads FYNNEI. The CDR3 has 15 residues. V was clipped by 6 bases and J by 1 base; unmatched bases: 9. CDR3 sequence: CASRKDRSVSYEQYF. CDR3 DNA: TGTGCCAGCAGGAAGGACAGGTCGGTATCCTACGAGCAGTACTTC.

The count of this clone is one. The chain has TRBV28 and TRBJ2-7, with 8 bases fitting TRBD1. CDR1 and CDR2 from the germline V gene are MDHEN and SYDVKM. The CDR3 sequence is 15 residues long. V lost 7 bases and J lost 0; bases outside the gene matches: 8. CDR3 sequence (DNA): TGTGCCAGCATTCTACAGGGGGACTTCTCCTACGAGCAGTACTTC. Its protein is CASILQGDFSYEQYF.

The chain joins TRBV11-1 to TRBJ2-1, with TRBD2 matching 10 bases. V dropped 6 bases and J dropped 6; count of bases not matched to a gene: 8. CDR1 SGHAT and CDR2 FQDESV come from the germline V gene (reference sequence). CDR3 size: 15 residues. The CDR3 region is CASRSSGSTRNEQFF. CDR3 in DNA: TGTGCCAGCAGGTCTAGCGGGAGTACTCGCAATGAGCAGTTCTTC.

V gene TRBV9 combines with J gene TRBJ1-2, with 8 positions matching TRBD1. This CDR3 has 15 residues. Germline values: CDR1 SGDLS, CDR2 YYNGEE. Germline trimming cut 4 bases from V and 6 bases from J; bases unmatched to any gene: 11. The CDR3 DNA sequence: TGTGCCAGCAGCCCCCAGGACAGGGTGGGAGATGGCTACACCTTC. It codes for CASSPQDRVGDGYTF.

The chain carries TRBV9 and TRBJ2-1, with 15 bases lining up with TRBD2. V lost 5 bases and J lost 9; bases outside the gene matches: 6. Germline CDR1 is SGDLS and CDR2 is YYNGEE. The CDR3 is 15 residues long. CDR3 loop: CASSLGLAGGGEQFF. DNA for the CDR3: TGTGCCAGCAGTTTGGGACTAGCGGGGGGCGGTGAGCAGTTCTTC. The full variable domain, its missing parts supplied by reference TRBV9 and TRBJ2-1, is DSGVTQTPKHLITATGQRVTLRCSPRSGDLSVYWYQQSLDQGLQFLIQYYNGEERAKGNILERFSAQQFPDLHSELNLSSLELGDSALYFCASSLGLAGGGEQFFGPGTRLTVL.

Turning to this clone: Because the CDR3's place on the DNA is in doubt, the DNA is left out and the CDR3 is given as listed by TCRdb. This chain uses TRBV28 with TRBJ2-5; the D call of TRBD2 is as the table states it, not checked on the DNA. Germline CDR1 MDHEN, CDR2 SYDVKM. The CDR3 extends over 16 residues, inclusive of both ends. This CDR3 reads CASSSSGTRVGETQYF.

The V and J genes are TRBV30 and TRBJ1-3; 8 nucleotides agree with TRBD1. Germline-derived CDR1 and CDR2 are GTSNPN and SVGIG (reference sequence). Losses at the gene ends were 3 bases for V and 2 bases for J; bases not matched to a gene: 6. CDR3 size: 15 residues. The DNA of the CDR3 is TGTGCCTGGAGCCTTGACAGGGGTACTGGAAACACCATATATTTT. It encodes CAWSLDRGTGNTIYF.

The CDR3 spells CASSPAGIRDTGELFF. The CDR3 coding sequence is TGTGCCAGCAGCCCCGCCGGGATTAGGGACACCGGGGAGCTGTTTTTT. The chain carries TRBV5-4 and TRBJ2-2, with TRBD2 as a possible D gene (5 bases). Trimming removed 4 bases from V and 3 bases from J, with 16 bases in between. Per germline, CDR1 SGHNT and CDR2 YYREEE (reference sequence). This CDR3 region has 16 residues.

The CDR3 bases are TGTGCCAGCAGGACAGGGGATGACACCGGGGAGCTGTTTTTT. This encodes CASRTGDDTGELFF. The V gene is TRBV6-4, the J gene TRBJ2-2, with 8 bases that match TRBD1. The CDR3 extends over 14 amino acids. V dropped 6 bases and J dropped 3; count of bases not matched to a gene: 3. The germline CDR1 and CDR2 sequences are MRHNA and SNTAGT.

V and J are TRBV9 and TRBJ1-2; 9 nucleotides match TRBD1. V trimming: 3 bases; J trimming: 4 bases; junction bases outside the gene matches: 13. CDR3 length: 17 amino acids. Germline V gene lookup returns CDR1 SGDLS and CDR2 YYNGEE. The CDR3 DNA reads TGTGCCAGCAGCGCACCCCGGGACAGGGCGACGAGCTATGGCTACACCTTC. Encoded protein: CASSAPRDRATSYGYTF.

The CDR3 region is CAWSGQRDSEQYF. The CDR3 nucleotides read TGTGCCTGGAGTGGCCAGCGGGACTCCGAGCAGTACTTC. The V call is TRBV30, the J call TRBJ2-7; TRBD2 aligns across 7 bases. CDR3 size: 13 residues. The V gene end was trimmed by 1 base and the J gene end by 6 bases; junction bases not matched to a gene: 6. Looked up from germline, CDR1 is GTSNPN and CDR2 is SVGIG (reference sequence). Drawing the rest from reference TRBV30 and TRBJ2-7, the complete variable domain is SQTIHQWPATLVQPVGSPLSLECTVEGTSNPNLYWYRQAAGRGLQLLFYSVGIGQISSEVPQNLSASRPQDRQFILSSKKLLLSDSGFYLCAWSGQRDSEQYFGPGTRLTVT.

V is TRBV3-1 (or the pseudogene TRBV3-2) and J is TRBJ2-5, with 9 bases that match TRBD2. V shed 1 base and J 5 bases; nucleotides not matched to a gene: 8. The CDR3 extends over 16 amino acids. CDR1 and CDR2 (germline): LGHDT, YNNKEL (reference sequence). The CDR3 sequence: CASSQVMAGGAETQYF. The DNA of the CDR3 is TGTGCCAGCAGCCAAGTTATGGCGGGAGGGGCGGAGACCCAGTACTTC.

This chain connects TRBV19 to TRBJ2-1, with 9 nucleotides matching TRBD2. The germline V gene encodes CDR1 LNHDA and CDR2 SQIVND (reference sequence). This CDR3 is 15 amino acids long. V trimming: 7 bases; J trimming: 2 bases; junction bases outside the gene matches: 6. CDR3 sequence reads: CASTLSGSAYNEQFF. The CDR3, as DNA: TGTGCCAGTACGCTTAGCGGGAGTGCCTACAATGAGCAGTTCTTC.

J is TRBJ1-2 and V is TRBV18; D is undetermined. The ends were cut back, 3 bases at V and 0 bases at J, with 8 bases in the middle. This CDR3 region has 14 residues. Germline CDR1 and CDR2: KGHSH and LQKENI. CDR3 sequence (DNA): TGTGCCAGCTCACCGGGAGAAACTAACTATGGCTACACCTTC. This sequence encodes CASSPGETNYGYTF.